One sample yielded the 10 T cell receptor beta chains listed below, sequenced in a study of response to subunit inactivated influenza vaccine. TCRdb re-called the RT-PCR reads through MiXCR, storing one row per CDR3 protein. The repertoire has about 780,000 distinct CDR3 sequences, less than 20% of them found once; the top ten carry under 13%. The source was PBMCs from blood, collected roughly 5 days after vaccination. The receptors originated from a man aged 45-65 years who received an inactivated influenza vaccine.

The chain uses TRBV6-1 and TRBJ1-3; TRBD1 might be the D (5 bases). Trimming shortened V by 6 bases and J by 2 bases, and 14 bases separated the two germline ends. Germline lookup yields CDR1 MNHNS and CDR2 SASEGT. The CDR3 loop spans 15 amino acids. The CDR3 loop reads CASRPRGGTGNTIYF. The CDR3 DNA reads as TGTGCCAGCAGGCCGCGTGGGGGGACTGGAAACACCATATATTTT.

The chain carries TRBV28 and TRBJ2-2, with a weak D call TRBD2 (5 bases). Per germline, CDR1 MDHEN and CDR2 SYDVKM. The CDR3 runs 17 residues. Trimming removed 8 bases at V and 5 bases at J, with 24 bases between. The CDR3 sequence is CASGSSGWAGGTGELFF. The CDR3 DNA follows: TGTGCCAGCGGATCTTCCGGTTGGGCCGGCGGGACCGGGGAGCTGTTTTTT.

This clonotype was counted between two and nine times. The chain links TRBV18 to TRBJ2-1; TRBD1 agrees at 9 bases. The CDR3 covers 15 residues. Germline-derived CDR1 and CDR2 are KGHSH and LQKENI. The V segment lost 0 bases and the J segment 5 bases; nucleotides outside the gene matches: 2. This chain's CDR3 is CASSPPGQGNNEQFF. The CDR3 DNA follows: TGTGCCAGCTCACCACCGGGACAGGGAAACAATGAGCAGTTCTTC.

CDR3: CSARGDPEQFF. DNA for the CDR3: TGCAGTGCTAGAGGGGATCCTGAGCAGTTCTTC. The V gene is TRBV20-1, the J gene TRBJ2-1; D is unresolved. Deletions cut 1 base from V and 9 bases from J, with 7 bases between. This CDR3 spans 11 amino acids. Germline loops: CDR1 DFQATT, CDR2 SNEGSKA (reference sequence).

The chain employs TRBV6-1 and TRBJ1-4; D may be TRBD1 (6 bases). Germline CDR1 and CDR2: MNHNS and SASEGT. The ends were cut back, 6 bases at V and 8 bases at J, with 19 bases in the middle. This CDR3 has 15 amino acids. In DNA form, the CDR3 reads TGTGCCAGCAGCCCCTCCCCAGGGGTTGAAGAAAAACTGTTTTTT. Its protein is CASSPSPGVEEKLFF.

The chain employs TRBV6-1 and TRBJ2-2; 10 bases map to TRBD2. Germline V lookup: CDR1 MNHNS, CDR2 SASEGT. This CDR3 has 15 amino acids. Unmatched junction bases numbered 6, after V lost 9 bases and J lost 2 bases. This chain's CDR3 is CASQAGGPNTGELFF. CDR3 nucleotides: TGTGCCAGTCAAGCGGGAGGGCCTAACACCGGGGAGCTGTTTTTT.

This clonotype came up a few times. Germline and junction disagree at one end, which may indicate a read error. This chain uses TRBV7-2 with TRBJ2-7; 7 nucleotides align to TRBD1. Germline lookup yields CDR1 SGHTA and CDR2 FQGNSA. The CDR3 runs to 14 residues. The CDR3 nucleotides are TGTGTCAGCAGCCTGGACAGGACAACCTACGAGCAGTACTTC. It yields the protein CVSSLDRTTYEQYF.

The table lists this clonotype with a few counts. The chain carries TRBV11-2 and TRBJ2-7; D possibly corresponds to TRBD2 (6 bases). The CDR3 is 15 amino acids. Per germline, CDR1 SGHAT and CDR2 FQNNGV. The V end lost 4 bases, the J end lost 0 bases, and 13 bases lay between the germline ends. DNA of the CDR3: TGTGCCAGCAGCTCGCCGGGGGTCTCCTCCTACGAGCAGTACTTC. Its translation: CASSSPGVSSYEQYF.

The chain is built from TRBV19 and TRBJ2-1, with D perhaps matching TRBD1 or TRBD2 (6 bases each). The V end was cut by 5 bases, the J end by 6 bases, with 17 bases between. Looked up from germline, CDR1 is LNHDA and CDR2 is SQIVND (reference sequence). The CDR3 is 15 residues long. CDR3 protein: CASSLHWGAANEQFF. The CDR3 DNA is TGTGCCAGTAGTCTCCATTGGGGGGCCGCCAATGAGCAGTTCTTC. Drawing the rest from reference TRBV19 and TRBJ2-1, the complete variable domain is DGGITQSPKYLFRKEGQNVTLSCEQNLNHDAMYWYRQDPGQGLRLIYYSQIVNDFQKGDIAEGYSVSREKKESFPLTVTSAQKNPTAFYLCASSLHWGAANEQFFGPGTRLTVL.

This clonotype was detected many times. This sequence joins TRBV6-2 or TRBV6-3 and TRBJ1-4, with TRBD1 matching over 7 bases. The CDR3 is made up of 17 amino acids. Trimming removed 6 bases from V and 10 bases from J; junction bases left unmatched: 20. The germline CDR1 and CDR2 sequences are MNHEY and SVGEGT. CDR3 DNA: TGTGCCAGCAGCTACGAACGTTCCGGGACAGATCCTGGAAAACTGTTTTTT. This translates into CASSYERSGTDPGKLFF.